A selection of T cell receptor beta chains follows, all from one sample in a study of post-analysis software for immune sequencing data. TCRdb re-called the PCR reads with MiXCR, one entry per CDR3 protein. The table has some 800,000 distinct CDR3 sequences, 46% seen once; the top ten hold just under 5%. Material for sequencing was blood. These receptors originate from a girl aged 5 to 17 with multiple sclerosis. Each CDR3 is given with its conserved first and last residue.

v_gene | CDR3aa
TRBV5-1 | CASSLFGNRAFF
TRBV12-3/TRBV12-4 | CASSLKGDTQYF
TRBV5-1 | CASSPWTTNTEAFF
TRBV10-3 | CAISESAGGTGELFF
TRBV27 | CASSFQSTYEQYF
TRBV7-8 | CASSRGTPTKQPQHF
TRBV11-2 | CASSLDTGDQETQYF
TRBV20-1 | CSASGGLSYEQYF
TRBV4-1 | CASSQDDGYEQYF
TRBV3-1 | CAGSQDRGSYYNEQFF
TRBV6-6 | CASRGGRGGYNEQFF